What follows are 10 T cell receptor beta chains derived from one specimen sequenced in a study of cytomegalovirus exposure and HLA in healthy donors. The PCR had 60 Vbeta and 13 Jbeta primers. Sequenced by immunoSEQ multiplex PCR; TCRdb stores in-frame clones only, minus some. The table lists 99,000 or so clones, almost 80% of them singletons. Sequencing used PBMCs. These receptors were collected from a man aged 55 to 69 in good health and CMV-seropositive.

Points on this clone: One junction end does not reproduce the germline sequence, and a read error may be involved. V is TRBV4-2 and J is TRBJ2-5; D is undetermined. CDR1 is LGHNA and CDR2 is YNFKEQ in the germline V gene. The CDR3 loop spans 14 amino acids. CDR3: CASSSTRSQKTQYF. CDR3 nucleotide sequence: TGTGCCAGCAGTTCCACCCGAAGCCAAAAGACCCAGTACTTC.

The chain couples TRBV19 to TRBJ2-2, with 7 bases aligning to TRBD2. This CDR3 is built from 14 residues. Germline V gene sequence: CDR1 LNHDA, CDR2 SQIVND (reference sequence). J was trimmed by 6 bases and V by 6 bases; bases with no gene match: 7. CDR3 nucleotides: TGTGCCAGTAGCCGGAGGGAGGGGTCCGGGGAGCTGTTTTTT. As protein: CASSRREGSGELFF. Full variable domain (remainder filled in from reference TRBV19 and TRBJ2-2): DGGITQSPKYLFRKEGQNVTLSCEQNLNHDAMYWYRQDPGQGLRLIYYSQIVNDFQKGDIAEGYSVSREKKESFPLTVTSAQKNPTAFYLCASSRREGSGELFFGEGSRLTVL.

The chain employs TRBV2 and TRBJ1-6; D gene uncertain. The CDR3 extends over 15 amino acids. Germline V gene lookup returns CDR1 SNHLY and CDR2 FYNNEI. V dropped 9 bases and J dropped 0 bases, with 12 bases sitting between them. This chain's CDR3 is CASTSLRSYNSPLHF. The CDR3 nucleotides are TGTGCCAGTACGAGTCTCCGCTCCTATAATTCACCCCTCCACTTT.

The chain uses TRBV28 and TRBJ2-3; D perhaps matches TRBD1 (5 bases). Germline V lookup: CDR1 MDHEN, CDR2 SYDVKM. The CDR3 spans 15 residues. V was shortened by 3 bases and J by 4 bases, with 14 bases between the two germline ends. As DNA, the CDR3 is TGTGCCAGCAGTTTCATGTCCCAGGGTTCAGATACGCAGTATTTT. This encodes CASSFMSQGSDTQYF.

The CDR3 sequence is CASSLKQGFYNEQFF. The CDR3, as DNA: TGTGCCAGCAGCTTGAAACAGGGGTTTTACAATGAGCAGTTCTTC. V and J are TRBV5-4 and TRBJ2-1, with 7 nucleotides matching TRBD1. The germline CDR1 and CDR2 sequences are SGHNT and YYREEE (reference sequence). Trimming at V came to 1 base and at J to 4 bases, leaving 5 bases not matched to a gene. This CDR3 contains 15 residues.

This rearrangement joins TRBV19 to TRBJ1-2; a possible D gene is TRBD1 (6 bases). The CDR3 has 14 amino acids. V was clipped by 4 bases and J by 8 bases, with 17 bases between them. Germline V gene sequence: CDR1 LNHDA, CDR2 SQIVND (reference sequence). The CDR3: CASSTGQLLGGYTF. CDR3 DNA: TGTGCCAGTAGTACCGGACAGCTCCTGGGGGGCTACACCTTC.

The V and J genes are TRBV12-5 and TRBJ2-1; D possibly corresponds to TRBD2 (6 bases). Germline values: CDR1 LGHNT, CDR2 FRNRAP. Trimming shortened V by 0 bases and J by 3 bases, and 12 bases separated the two germline ends. The CDR3 length is 16 residues. The CDR3 protein is CASGLVASVNYNEQFF. CDR3 coding DNA: TGTGCTAGTGGTTTGGTGGCTAGCGTCAACTACAATGAGCAGTTCTTC.

This sequence joins TRBV29-1 and TRBJ2-3, with 7 positions matching TRBD1. The CDR3 runs to 15 residues. Germline V CDR1 and CDR2: SQVTM, ANQGSEA. Trimming at V came to 8 bases and at J to 0 bases, leaving 11 bases not matched to a gene. The CDR3 DNA follows: TGCAGCACCTCCGGGACAGCGGTTAGCACAGATACGCAGTATTTT. It translates to CSTSGTAVSTDTQYF.

V and J are TRBV19 and TRBJ1-2; 10 nucleotides agree with TRBD1. Trimming at V came to 4 bases and at J to 5 bases, leaving 4 bases not matched to a gene. Germline CDR1 reads LNHDA; CDR2 reads SQIVND (reference sequence). CDR3 length: 14 residues. The CDR3 is CASSNDRGPYGYTF. The DNA of the CDR3 is TGTGCCAGTAGTAACGACAGGGGGCCTTATGGCTACACCTTC. Complete variable domain (other parts from reference TRBV19 and TRBJ1-2): DGGITQSPKYLFRKEGQNVTLSCEQNLNHDAMYWYRQDPGQGLRLIYYSQIVNDFQKGDIAEGYSVSREKKESFPLTVTSAQKNPTAFYLCASSNDRGPYGYTFGSGTRLTVV.

CDR3 DNA: TGTGCCTGGAGTGCGGGGGATGAGAGTGGCTACACCTTC. Protein product: CAWSAGDESGYTF. The gene calls are TRBV30 and TRBJ1-2, with D perhaps TRBD1 (5 bases). CDR1 GTSNPN and CDR2 SVGIG come from the germline V gene (reference sequence). There are 13 residues in the CDR3. Between the trimmed V and J ends, which lost 1 base and 7 bases, there was a span of 13 bases.